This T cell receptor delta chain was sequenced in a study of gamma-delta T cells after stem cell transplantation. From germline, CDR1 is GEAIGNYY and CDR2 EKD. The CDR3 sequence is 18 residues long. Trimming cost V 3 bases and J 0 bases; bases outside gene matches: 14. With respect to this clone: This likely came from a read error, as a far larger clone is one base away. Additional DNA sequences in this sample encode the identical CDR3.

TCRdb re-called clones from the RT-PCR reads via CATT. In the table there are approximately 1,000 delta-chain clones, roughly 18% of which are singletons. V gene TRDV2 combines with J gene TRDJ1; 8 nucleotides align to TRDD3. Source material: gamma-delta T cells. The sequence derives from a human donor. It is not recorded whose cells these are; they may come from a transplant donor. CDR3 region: CACDPVGTGGPYTDKLIF. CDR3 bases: TGTGCCTGTGACCCAGTGGGTACTGGGGGTCCCTACACCGATAAACTCATCTTT.